The T cell receptor beta chain under discussion was sequenced for a study of cytomegalovirus exposure and HLA in healthy donors (dated by TCRdb to the late 2010s). For the study in its entirety: According to an earlier analysis of 450 to 650 of the donors, roughly 180 million T cells yielded 90 million to 130 million unique TCR beta sequences and around 300 Gb of sequence data. The study used immunosequencing to profile the T cell repertoires of under 700 subjects and linked those repertoires to cytomegalovirus serostatus. All discovery cohort repertoires had been generated on a single sequencing platform. Rather than using new phenotypic data, the later analysis identified candidate immune exposures from TCR beta sequences and from how often those sequences occurred across donors. To decide whether each TCR beta V gene segment behaved as functional or pseudogenic, an earlier analysis of fewer than 750 of the donors relied on high-throughput TCR beta sequencing. A later genetic analysis used genome-wide SNP genotypes for about three fifths of the 666 donors, treating that subset as a discovery cohort. A later analysis re-examined previously published TCR beta repertoires from more than 600 donors and added high-resolution HLA genotyping to investigate patterns of TCR occurrence. Along with the roughly 710-subject first cohort, a separate validation cohort of about 110 different subjects was used. About 300 gigabases of sequencing data and around 90 million unique TCR sequences made up an early release that covered approximately 620 HLA-typed donors. The genetic ancestry cluster associated with self-reported Caucasian donors included 80% to 90% of the 398 genotyped donors. Both class I and class II loci were covered by HLA typing, at four-digit resolution. To predict cytomegalovirus infection status, the study combined high-throughput TCR immunosequencing, statistical association of individual TCRs with disease status, and machine learning. Typing coverage varied by locus: roughly 629-640 donors for A, B, C, DRB1 and DQB1; roughly 560 for DQA1; more than 600 for DPA1; approximately 490 for DPB1. Four to six DR-DQ haplotypes were handled as single units for association and clustering because linkage in the cohort was strong. Alongside the repertoire data, information on donor age, sex, ethnicity and CMV serostatus was compiled. Among roughly 400 genotyped donors of the cohort, an average of approximately 200,000 unique TCR beta nucleotide sequences was sequenced per donor, of which about 20% were non-productive. The study was designed to test whether signatures of past pathogen exposure could be identified by cataloging public T cell receptors.

With respect to this clone: Its recognized antigen is unknown. It has no much larger one-base neighbor in the sample; base qualities were not kept.

Here is what the overall study found, with its caveats: In a later analysis, around 17,000 TCR beta sequences were associated with specific HLA alleles at a false discovery rate of 0.05. Because HLA typing was missing for some donors at each locus, association tests included only the typed subset. In a later analysis, the rate of TCR association differed among HLA loci, with DRB1 alleles having the most associated TCRs and HLA-C alleles having the fewest. Correlated functional status among segregating V segments might be attributable to linkage disequilibrium, but an unknown experimental factor could not be ruled out. According to a later analysis, parvovirus B19, influenza, CMV and Epstein-Barr virus appeared linked to several top co-occurrence clusters. A later genetic analysis reported fewer N-insertions in productive TCRs among donors in an Asian-associated ancestry cluster than the roughly 640-donor mean. Because counts were too low, 15 to 20 rarely observed V segments, including chromosome 9 orphons, were excluded from the earlier analysis of 500 to 700 of the donors. When HLA alleles, especially DR and DQ, strongly co-occurred, attributing TCR associations to individual alleles was difficult. In both the original and validation cohorts, the classifier was reported to diagnose cytomegalovirus status with high specificity and sensitivity. In a later genetic analysis, a missense DCLRE1C variant was associated with V-gene and J-gene trimming of TCR beta chains, and the association was replicated in an independent cohort. While some public TCRs were present in many individuals, most TCR sequences turned up only very rarely across donors. For the cohort, immune exposure information was limited to CMV serostatus. According to a later analysis, most CMV-associated TCR beta chains appeared to be HLA-restricted, and the HLA associations seemed to be driven largely by CMV exposure. Presence/absence analyses assumed roughly uniform sequencing depth across donors, an assumption that may not hold. The authors suggested that the approach could potentially be extended to other disease states and immunological phenotypes. A total of roughly 160 TCR beta chains were listed by the study as associated with cytomegalovirus. In vitro tests confirmed that a few of the cytomegalovirus-associated TCR beta chains recognize cytomegalovirus antigens. A cluster of highly shared sequence variants was judged likely to be a technical artifact of the sequencing pipeline. In an earlier analysis of fewer than 700 of the donors, most TCR beta V segments appeared in productive rearrangements about 87% or about 30% of the time, broadly matching IMGT annotations. Only TCR beta chains were sequenced in this cohort, and the absence of alpha or paired-chain data limited detectable features. Compared with equally common non-associated chains, HLA-associated TCR beta chains in a later analysis were more clonally expanded and had lower generation probabilities. A further reported finding was that TCR beta sequences accurately predicted the HLA-A and HLA-B alleles for most subjects in the first cohort. Because the 87-base-pair reads could not distinguish some IMGT-functional V segments, including TRBV6-2 and TRBV6-3, those segments were excluded.

Spanning cysteine to phenylalanine, the CDR3 consists of 14 amino acids. The retained sequence is limited to the CDR3, 42 bases, with the frame set at the first base. The V and J ends are trimmed by 0 bases and 5 bases, leaving 10 bases between them. According to the germline V gene, CDR1 reads MGHRA and CDR2 reads YSYEKL. Libraries were prepared through the immunoSEQ multiplex PCR assay. For the multiplex PCR, a mixture combining 60 forward primers for TCR Vbeta segments and 13 reverse primers for TCR Jbeta segments was used. A multiplex PCR assay on genomic DNA amplified the CDR3 region of rearranged TCR beta genes. On the Illumina HiSeq System, the amplified TCR beta libraries were sequenced as 87-base-pair reads. The authors processed their data as follows. In a later analysis, tens of millions of unique TCR beta chains were counted across the 650 to 700 repertoires, and roughly 11 million of these chains were shared by at least two donors. Raw reads were error-corrected and collapsed into unique sequences with a nearest-neighbor algorithm that merged closely related sequences to remove PCR and sequencing errors. V, D and J gene segments were assigned by aligning CDR3 sequences to IMGT reference sequences. For a sequence to be retained, a match of at least six nucleotides was required to both a V gene segment and a J gene segment. A rearrangement was called productive if the CDR3 had no stop codons and remained in frame with V and J, and every other rearrangement was called non-productive. Following IMGT convention, CDR3 was defined as the stretch from the second conserved V-encoded cysteine up to the conserved J-encoded phenylalanine. Sequences without an unambiguous match to a single V gene segment were excluded from the earlier analysis of 500 to 700 of the donors. An earlier analysis of 550 to 650 of the donors classified V segments as functional when productive rearrangements were above 56.7% and as segregating when the standard deviation between donors was above 5%. A statistical classification framework was built to diagnose cytomegalovirus status from the catalog of TCR beta chain sequences. In a later analysis, TCR nucleotide sequences were compared against IMGT/GENE-DB human TR gene sequences so that V and J genes could be assigned. The TCRdist pipeline was used in a later analysis to assign CDR3 sequences and most-parsimonious VDJ recombination scenarios. In a later analysis, every TCR beta chain was defined by the combination of its CDR3 amino acid sequence and its V-gene family, and reads without a unique V-gene family were dropped. To address suspected cross-contamination and a sequencing artifact, a later analysis removed over 500 highly shared, low-generation-probability nucleotide sequences. For each public chain, a later analysis derived a clonal expansion index from normalized ranks of inferred template counts within each repertoire. A later analysis computed generation probabilities with a VDJ recombination model fitted to out-of-frame rearrangements, and checked the results against IGoR. Hypergeometric tests were used in a later analysis to score TCR-TCR, TCR-HLA and TCR-CMV co-occurrence, with a repertoire-size bias correction applied to the TCR pairs. To estimate false discovery rates, a later analysis permuted the HLA or CMV assignments 20 times. In a later analysis, co-occurring TCRs were grouped using DBSCAN, with TCRdist sequence similarity added in when clustering inside HLA-allele-positive subsets. For co-occurrence clustering, repertoires with fewer than 30,000 or more than 120,000 public chains were excluded, along with four or five repertoires with anomalous nucleotide sharing. Entries here come from immuneACCESS through TCRdb and include only in-frame sequences with V and J called. Some clones fail to appear in such tables; in the studies checked, an unresolved V gene covers under half of the shortfall, and the cause of the remainder is unknown. The D gene and trimming were derived from the DNA, and the V and J assignments and clone size from that table. The sample table records 75,000 to 95,000 clones; 70% to 85% of these occur just once. The ten biggest clones cover under 15% of the sample.

The cohort comprised 550 to 700 healthy bone marrow donors. Cohort members were all nominally healthy when sampled, although unrecorded immune exposures were likely present. Of the approximately 610 cohort members, 250 to 300 had positive CMV serostatus and roughly 330 had negative CMV serostatus, and CMV serostatus was not recorded for the donor. Every donor gave a peripheral blood sample, and the peripheral blood mononuclear cells from that sample were used for TCR beta sequencing. Genomic DNA was extracted from the blood cell samples with the Qiagen DNeasy Blood Extraction Kit. The TCR originated in a human donor in good health. This chain joins TRBV4-1 to TRBJ1-1, with no confidently assigned D gene. The material sequenced was PBMCs. The CDR3 loop reads CASSQESEGTEAFF. The sequence in DNA is TGCGCCAGCAGCCAAGAATCGGAGGGAACTGAAGCTTTCTTT.